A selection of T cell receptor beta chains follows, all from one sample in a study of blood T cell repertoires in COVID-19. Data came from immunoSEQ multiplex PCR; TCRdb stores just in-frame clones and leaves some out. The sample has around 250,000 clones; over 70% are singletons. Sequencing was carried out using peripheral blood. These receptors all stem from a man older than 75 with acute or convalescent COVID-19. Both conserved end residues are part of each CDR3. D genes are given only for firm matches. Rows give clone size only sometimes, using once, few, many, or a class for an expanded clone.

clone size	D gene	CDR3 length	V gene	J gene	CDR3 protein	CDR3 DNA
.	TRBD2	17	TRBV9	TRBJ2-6	CASSVVGGSPGANVLTF	TGTGCCAGCAGCGTAGTTGGCGGGAGCCCTGGGGCCAACGTCCTGACTTTC
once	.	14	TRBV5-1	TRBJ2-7	CASRPDITTYEQYF	TGCGCCAGCAGACCCGACATTACGACCTACGAGCAGTACTTC
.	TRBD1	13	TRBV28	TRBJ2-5	CASRQGARGTQYF	TGTGCCAGCAGACAGGGGGCGCGGGGGACCCAGTACTTC
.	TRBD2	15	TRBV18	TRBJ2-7	CASSPQREGPYEQYF	TGTGCCAGCTCACCACAGCGGGAGGGCCCTTACGAGCAGTACTTC
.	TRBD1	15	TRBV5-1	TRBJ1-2	CASSDTTGLGYGYTF	TGCGCCAGCAGCGATACGACAGGGTTGGGCTATGGCTACACCTTC
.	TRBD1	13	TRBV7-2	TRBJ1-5	CASSLERTGSYHF	TGTGCCAGCAGCTTAGAGAGGACAGGGTCCTACCATTTT
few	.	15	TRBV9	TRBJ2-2	CASSRAGFDTGELFF	TGTGCCAGCAGCAGAGCAGGGTTCGACACCGGGGAGCTGTTTTTT
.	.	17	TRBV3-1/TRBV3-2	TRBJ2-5	CASSQEWRGGEEETQYF	TGTGCCAGCAGCCAAGAATGGAGGGGGGGCGAGGAAGAGACCCAGTACTTC
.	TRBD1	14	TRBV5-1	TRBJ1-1	CASSSGTGNTEAFF	TGCGCCAGCAGCTCCGGGACAGGGAACACTGAAGCTTTCTTT
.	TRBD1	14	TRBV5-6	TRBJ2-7	CASSRDRGQYEQYF	TGTGCCAGCAGCCGGGACAGGGGGCAGTACGAGCAGTACTTC
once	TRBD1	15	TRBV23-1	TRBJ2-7	CASSQYADRDYEQYF	TGCGCCAGCAGTCAGTACGCCGACAGGGACTACGAGCAGTACTTC
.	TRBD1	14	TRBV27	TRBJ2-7	CASSRGQSLYEQYF	TGTGCCAGCAGTAGGGGACAGTCTCTCTACGAGCAGTACTTC
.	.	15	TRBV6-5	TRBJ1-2	CASSGRLQGNYGYTF	TGTGCCAGCAGCGGTAGACTGCAGGGTAACTATGGCTACACCTTC
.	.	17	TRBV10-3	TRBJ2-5	CAIRGSGGSKAGETQYF	TGTGCCATCAGGGGTAGCGGAGGTTCAAAGGCGGGGGAGACCCAGTACTTC
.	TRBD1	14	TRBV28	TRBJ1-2	CASSLLTGDYGYTF	TGTGCCAGCAGTCTATTGACAGGGGACTATGGCTACACCTTC
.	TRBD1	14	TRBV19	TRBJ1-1	CASRLDRGGTEAFF	TGTGCCAGTAGGCTCGACAGGGGAGGCACTGAAGCTTTCTTT
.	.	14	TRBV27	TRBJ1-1	CASSPLSRGTEAFF	TGTGCCAGCAGTCCATTATCGCGGGGGACTGAAGCTTTCTTT
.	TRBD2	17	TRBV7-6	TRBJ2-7	CASSLAPGTSASYEQYF	TGTGCCAGCAGCTTAGCGCCTGGGACTAGTGCCTCCTACGAGCAGTACTTC
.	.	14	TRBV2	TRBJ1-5	CASTQDTGNQPQHF	TGTGCCAGCACCCAAGACACTGGTAATCAGCCCCAGCATTTT
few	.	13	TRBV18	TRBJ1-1	CASSLGEDTEAFF	TGTGCCAGCTCACTCGGGGAAGACACTGAAGCTTTCTTT
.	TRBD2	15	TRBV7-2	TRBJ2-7	CASSLAGGEYYEQYF	TGTGCCAGCAGCTTAGCCGGGGGGGAATACTACGAGCAGTACTTC
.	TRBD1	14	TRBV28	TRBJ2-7	CASSGGTGSYEQYF	TGTGCCAGCAGCGGGGGGACAGGGAGTTACGAGCAGTACTTC
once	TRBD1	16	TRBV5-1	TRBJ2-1	CASSLAQGEAYNEQFF	TGCGCCAGCAGCTTAGCACAGGGGGAGGCCTACAATGAGCAGTTCTTC
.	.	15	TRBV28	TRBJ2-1	CASSLGGISYNEQFF	TGTGCCAGCAGTTTAGGCGGGATTTCCTACAATGAGCAGTTCTTC
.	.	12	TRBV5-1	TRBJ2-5	CASRESQETQYF	TGCGCCAGCAGAGAGAGTCAAGAGACCCAGTACTTC
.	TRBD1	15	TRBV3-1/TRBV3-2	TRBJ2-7	CASSPGTGLSYEQYF	TGTGCCAGCAGCCCTGGGACAGGCCTTTCCTACGAGCAGTACTTC
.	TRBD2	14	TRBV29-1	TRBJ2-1	CSVSGLAGVNEQFF	TGCAGCGTTTCGGGACTAGCGGGGGTGAATGAGCAGTTCTTC
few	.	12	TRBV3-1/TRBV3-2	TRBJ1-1	CASSQVATEAFF	TGTGCCAGCAGCCAAGTGGCGACAGAAGCTTTCTTT
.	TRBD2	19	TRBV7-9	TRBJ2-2	CASSLVFSSGPANTGELFF	TGTGCCAGCAGCTTAGTGTTCTCTAGCGGGCCCGCGAACACCGGGGAGCTGTTTTTT
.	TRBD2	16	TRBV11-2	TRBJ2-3	CASSSNPSGNTDTQYF	TGTGCCAGCAGCTCCAACCCTAGCGGAAACACAGATACGCAGTATTTT
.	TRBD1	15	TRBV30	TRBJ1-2	CAWSQTGGSGHGYTF	TGTGCCTGGAGCCAAACAGGGGGCTCGGGCCATGGCTACACCTTC
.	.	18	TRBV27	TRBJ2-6	CASSPQSWSMSGANVLTF	TGTGCCAGCAGTCCCCAAAGCTGGTCTATGTCTGGGGCCAACGTCCTGACTTTC
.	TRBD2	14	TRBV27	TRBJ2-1	CASSTTSGRNEQFF	TGTGCCAGCAGTACGACTAGCGGGAGGAATGAGCAGTTCTTC
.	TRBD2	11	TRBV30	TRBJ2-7	CAWGRTREQYF	TGTGCCTGGGGTCGGACTAGGGAGCAGTACTTC
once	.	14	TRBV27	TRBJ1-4	CASSYTAGREKLFF	TGTGCCAGCAGTTACACAGCAGGGCGTGAAAAACTGTTTTTT
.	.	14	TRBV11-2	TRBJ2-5	CASSLGGGGQTQYF	TGTGCCAGCAGCTTAGGGGGGGGCGGGCAGACCCAGTACTTC
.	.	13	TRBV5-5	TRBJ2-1	CASSVDFAGGQFF	TGTGCCAGCAGCGTGGACTTTGCCGGGGGGCAGTTCTTC
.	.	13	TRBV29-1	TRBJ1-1	CSGRDGLNTEAFF	TGCAGCGGGAGGGACGGCCTGAACACTGAAGCTTTCTTT
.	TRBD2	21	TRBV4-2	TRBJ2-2	CASSQGSRAAGTAMYTGELFF	TGTGCCAGCAGCCAGGGTTCGCGGGCAGCGGGGACCGCGATGTACACCGGGGAGCTGTTTTTT
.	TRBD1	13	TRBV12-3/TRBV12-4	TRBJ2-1	CASRRAGGTEQFF	TGTGCCAGCAGACGAGCAGGGGGCACTGAGCAGTTCTTC
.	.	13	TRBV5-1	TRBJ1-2	CASSLEGSGGYTF	TGCGCCAGCAGCTTGGAGGGTTCGGGGGGCTACACCTTC
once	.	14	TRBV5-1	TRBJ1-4	CASSFGRGDEKLFF	TGCGCCAGCAGCTTTGGTAGGGGCGACGAAAAACTGTTTTTT
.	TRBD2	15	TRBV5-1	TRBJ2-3	CASSAGGPPPDTQYF	TGCGCCAGCAGTGCGGGGGGGCCCCCCCCAGATACGCAGTATTTT